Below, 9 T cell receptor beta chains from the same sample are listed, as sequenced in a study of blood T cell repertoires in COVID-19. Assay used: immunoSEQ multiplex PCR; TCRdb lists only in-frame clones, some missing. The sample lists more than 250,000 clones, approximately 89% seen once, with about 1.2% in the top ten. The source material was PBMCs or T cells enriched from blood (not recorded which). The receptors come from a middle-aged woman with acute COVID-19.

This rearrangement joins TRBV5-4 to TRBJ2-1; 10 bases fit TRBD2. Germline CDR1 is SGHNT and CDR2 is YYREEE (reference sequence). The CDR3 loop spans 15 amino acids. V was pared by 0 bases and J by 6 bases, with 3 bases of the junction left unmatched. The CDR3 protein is CASSLVIAGGNEQFF. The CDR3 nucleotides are TGTGCCAGCAGCTTGGTAATAGCGGGAGGCAATGAGCAGTTCTTC.

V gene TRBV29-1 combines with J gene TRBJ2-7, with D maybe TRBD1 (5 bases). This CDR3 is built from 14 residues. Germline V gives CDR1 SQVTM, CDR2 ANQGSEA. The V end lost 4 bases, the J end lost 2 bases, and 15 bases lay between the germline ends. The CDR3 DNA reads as TGCAGCGTTGCCCAGTTGCAGGGCCCCTACGAGCAGTACTTC. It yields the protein CSVAQLQGPYEQYF.

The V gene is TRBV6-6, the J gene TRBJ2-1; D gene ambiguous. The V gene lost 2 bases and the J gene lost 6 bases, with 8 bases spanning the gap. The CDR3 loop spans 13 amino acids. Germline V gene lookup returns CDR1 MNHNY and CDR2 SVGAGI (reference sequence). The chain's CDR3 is CASSYRVANEQFF. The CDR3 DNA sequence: TGTGCCAGCAGTTACCGGGTGGCCAATGAGCAGTTCTTC.

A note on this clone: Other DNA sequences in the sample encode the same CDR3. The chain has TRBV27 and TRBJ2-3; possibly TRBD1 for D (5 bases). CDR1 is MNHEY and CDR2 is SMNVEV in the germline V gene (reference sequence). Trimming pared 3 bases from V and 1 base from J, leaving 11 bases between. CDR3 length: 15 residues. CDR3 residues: CASSFLVGGTDTQYF. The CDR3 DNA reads TGTGCCAGCAGTTTCCTAGTAGGGGGCACAGATACGCAGTATTTT.

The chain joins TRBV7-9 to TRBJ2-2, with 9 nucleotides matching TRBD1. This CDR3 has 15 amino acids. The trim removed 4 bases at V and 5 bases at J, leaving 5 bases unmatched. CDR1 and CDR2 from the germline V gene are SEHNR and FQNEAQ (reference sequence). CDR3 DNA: TGTGCCAGCAGCTCGGGGGACAGGGCTACCGGGGAGCTGTTTTTT. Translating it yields CASSSGDRATGELFF.

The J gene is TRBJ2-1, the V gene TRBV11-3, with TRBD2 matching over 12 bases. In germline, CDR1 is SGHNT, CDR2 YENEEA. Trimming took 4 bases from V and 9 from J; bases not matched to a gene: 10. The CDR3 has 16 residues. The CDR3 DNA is TGTGCCAGCAGCTCCCCAGGACTAGCGGGAAATGCTGAGCAGTTCTTC. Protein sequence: CASSSPGLAGNAEQFF.

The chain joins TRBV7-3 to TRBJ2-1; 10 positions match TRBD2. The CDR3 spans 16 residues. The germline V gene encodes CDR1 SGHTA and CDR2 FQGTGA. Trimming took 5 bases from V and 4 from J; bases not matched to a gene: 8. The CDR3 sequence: CASSKNGLADYNEQFF. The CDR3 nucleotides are TGTGCCAGCAGCAAAAATGGACTAGCGGATTACAATGAGCAGTTCTTC. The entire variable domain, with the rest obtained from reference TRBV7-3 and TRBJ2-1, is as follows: GAGVSQTPSNKVTEKGKYVELRCDPISGHTALYWYRQSLGQGPEFLIYFQGTGAADDSGLPNDRFFAVRPEGSVSTLKIQRTERGDSAVYLCASSKNGLADYNEQFFGPGTRLTVL.

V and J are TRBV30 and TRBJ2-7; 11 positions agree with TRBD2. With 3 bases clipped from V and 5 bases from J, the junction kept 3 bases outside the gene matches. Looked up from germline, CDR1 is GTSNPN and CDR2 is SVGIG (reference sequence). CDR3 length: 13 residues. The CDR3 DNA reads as TGTGCCTGGAGGACTAGCGGGAACCACGAGCAGTACTTC. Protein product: CAWRTSGNHEQYF.

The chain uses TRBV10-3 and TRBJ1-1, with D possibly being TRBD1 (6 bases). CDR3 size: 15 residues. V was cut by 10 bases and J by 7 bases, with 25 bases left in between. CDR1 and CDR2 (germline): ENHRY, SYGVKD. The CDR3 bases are TGTGCCACCTCCCCTCGCGGCTCAGGGGATGGTGAAGCTTTCTTT. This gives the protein CATSPRGSGDGEAFF.